Below, 22 T cell receptor beta chains from the same sample are listed, as sequenced in a study of blood T cell repertoires in COVID-19. Assay: immunoSEQ multiplex PCR; the TCRdb copy retains only in-frame clones and omits some. The sample records 390,000 or so clones, around 92% being singletons. Input material: peripheral blood. The origin of the receptors is a woman between 25 and 40 years old with COVID-19, enrolled during active disease.

This clone was detected only once. V gene TRBV18 combines with J gene TRBJ1-5; the D gene is possibly TRBD1 (6 bases). Germline CDR1 KGHSH, CDR2 LQKENI. The CDR3 consists of 15 residues. V lost 0 bases, J lost 5 bases, and 11 bases lay in between. The CDR3 spells CASSPPKGGDQPQHF. Here the CDR3 DNA reads TGTGCCAGCTCACCACCGAAAGGGGGAGATCAGCCCCAGCATTTT.

The chain carries TRBV9 and TRBJ1-2, with 7 positions matching TRBD1. The CDR3 sequence is 14 residues long. The germline gives CDR1 SGDLS, CDR2 YYNGEE. The V segment lost 2 bases and the J segment 8 bases; nucleotides outside the gene matches: 9. The CDR3, as DNA: TGTGCCAGCAGCGTTACGACAGGGCCGGGCGGCTACACCTTC. It is translated as CASSVTTGPGGYTF.

This chain connects TRBV4-2 to TRBJ2-5; no clear D. In germline, CDR1 is LGHNA, CDR2 YNFKEQ. This CDR3 region has 15 residues. V lost 0 bases and J 0 bases, leaving 8 bases between the germline ends. The CDR3, as DNA: TGTGCCAGCAGCCAAGATCCGGAGTACCAAGAGACCCAGTACTTC. Translating gives CASSQDPEYQETQYF.

The chain carries TRBV29-1 and TRBJ1-1; possible D gene TRBD1, 6 bases. Germline loops: CDR1 SQVTM, CDR2 ANQGSEA. The V and J ends lost 3 bases and 6 bases respectively, with 20 bases between them. This CDR3 contains 15 residues. The CDR3, as DNA: TGCAGCGTTGAGGGGCCACGGGACAAAACCCCTGAAGCTTTCTTT. Translation: CSVEGPRDKTPEAFF.

J is TRBJ2-7 and V is TRBV24-1, with 7 bases lining up with TRBD2. Germline loops: CDR1 KGHDR, CDR2 SFDVKD. The CDR3 consists of 14 residues. With 5 bases clipped from V and 0 bases from J, the junction kept 3 bases outside the gene matches. CDR3 nucleotides: TGTGCCACCAGTGCGCAGCGGGACTCCTACGAGCAGTACGTC. This sequence encodes CATSAQRDSYEQYV.

The chain joins TRBV5-1 to TRBJ1-2; no reliable D call. Trimming left V 0 bases short and J 4 bases short, with 13 bases between. This CDR3 region has 15 residues. The V gene's germline CDR1 is SGHRS and CDR2 YFSETQ. The chain's CDR3 is CASSLDGEGGYGYTF. DNA for the CDR3: TGCGCCAGCAGCTTGGATGGGGAAGGAGGCTATGGCTACACCTTC.

The rearrangement uses TRBV28 and TRBJ2-3; D is possibly TRBD2 (5 bases). The V end lost 4 bases, the J end lost 2 bases, and 25 bases lay between the germline ends. CDR3 length: 19 amino acids. The germline V gene encodes CDR1 MDHEN and CDR2 SYDVKM. The CDR3 sequence: CASSSPHSWTPQNTDTQYF. CDR3 DNA sequence: TGTGCCAGCAGTTCGCCGCACTCCTGGACTCCTCAAAACACAGATACGCAGTATTTT.

The rearrangement joins TRBV7-9 to TRBJ2-7, with 16 bases that match TRBD2. The CDR3 extends over 18 amino acids. The germline V gene has CDR1 SEHNR and CDR2 FQNEAQ (reference sequence). The V gene end was trimmed by 5 bases and the J gene end by 6 bases; junction bases not matched to a gene: 13. The CDR3: CASSLGLAGGQRTGEQYF. The DNA for the CDR3 is TGTGCCAGCAGCCTGGGACTAGCGGGGGGGCAACGTACGGGCGAGCAGTACTTC.

The V call is TRBV24-1, the J call TRBJ2-2, with no clear D. Trimming pared 0 bases from V and 0 bases from J, leaving 7 bases between. The CDR3 is 16 amino acids. The germline V gene has CDR1 KGHDR and CDR2 SFDVKD. This CDR3 is CATSDLSYPNTGELFF. CDR3 coding DNA: TGTGCCACCAGTGATTTGTCCTATCCGAACACCGGGGAGCTGTTTTTT.

The J gene is TRBJ2-1, the V gene TRBV24-1; perhaps TRBD1 as D (5 bases). Trimming took 1 base from V and 9 from J, leaving 9 bases between them. CDR1 KGHDR and CDR2 SFDVKD come from the germline V gene. This CDR3 is 13 amino acids long. CDR3 nucleotide sequence: TGTGCCACCAGTGATTTAGGGGCCAGTGAGCAGTTCTTC. Its protein product is CATSDLGASEQFF.

V usage is TRBV9 and J usage is TRBJ2-1; 12 bases align to TRBD2. CDR1 is SGDLS, CDR2 YYNGEE, per germline. The CDR3 has 15 amino acids. Trimming cost V 4 bases and J 7 bases; bases outside gene matches: 6. The CDR3 coding sequence is TGTGCCAGCAGCCCCCGGACTAGCGGGAATAATGAGCAGTTCTTC. This translates into CASSPRTSGNNEQFF.

This rearrangement joins TRBV6-2 or TRBV6-3 to TRBJ1-2; tentatively, D is TRBD1 (5 bases). V lost 0 bases and J 8 bases, leaving 16 bases between the germline ends. The CDR3 spans 15 residues. Germline CDR1 is MNHEY and CDR2 is SVGEGT. CDR3 nucleotide sequence: TGTGCCAGCAGTTACTCGAAGAGAGGGGAGGGCGGCTACACCTTC. It specifies CASSYSKRGEGGYTF.

V usage is TRBV7-6 and J usage is TRBJ2-7; D is perhaps TRBD2 (5 bases). V lost 6 bases and J 2 bases, leaving 20 bases between the germline ends. From germline, CDR1 is SGHVS and CDR2 FNYEAQ. There are 16 residues in the CDR3. CDR3 coding DNA: TGTGCCAGCAGTCCGCGCGGGCCTGGAATAGCCTACGAGCAGTACTTC. This gives the protein CASSPRGPGIAYEQYF.

This clone was recorded a few times. This chain links TRBV29-1 with TRBJ2-1; possibly TRBD2 for D (5 bases). Trimming pared 0 bases from V and 9 bases from J, leaving 15 bases between. Germline V gene data show CDR1 as SQVTM and CDR2 as ANQGSEA. CDR3 length: 14 residues. DNA for the CDR3: TGCAGCGTTGAAGATCTTGCGACTACTGGTGAGCAGTTCTTC. It yields the protein CSVEDLATTGEQFF.

The rearrangement joins TRBV6-2 or TRBV6-3 to TRBJ1-2; D might be TRBD1 (6 bases). V gave up 6 bases and J gave up 4 bases, with 12 bases separating them. The CDR3 extends over 13 amino acids. Per germline, CDR1 MNHEY and CDR2 SVGEGT. The DNA of the CDR3 is TGTGCCAGCAGCCCCGGACAGCGCTATGGCTACACCTTC. Amino acids: CASSPGQRYGYTF.

The genes are TRBV9 and TRBJ2-2, with 8 bases fitting TRBD2. Germline V gives CDR1 SGDLS, CDR2 YYNGEE. Trimming took 6 bases from V and 3 from J; bases not matched to a gene: 7. The CDR3 sequence is 15 residues long. The CDR3 here is CASTGGKPDTGELFF. CDR3 bases: TGTGCCAGCACGGGGGGGAAACCAGACACCGGGGAGCTGTTTTTT.

The genes are TRBV30 and TRBJ2-7; TRBD2 matches at 8 bases. CDR1 and CDR2 from the germline V gene are GTSNPN and SVGIG (reference sequence). The V and J ends lost 2 bases and 8 bases, in that order; junction bases with no gene match: 17. The CDR3 is 16 amino acids. CDR3 bases: TGTGCCTGGAGTCGGGGGGGGGACGAAGGGCTACGGCAGCAGTACGTC. It specifies CAWSRGGDEGLRQQYV.

The chain joins TRBV12-3 or TRBV12-4 to TRBJ2-3; 8 bases are a match to TRBD1. The V segment lost 5 bases and the J segment 6 bases; nucleotides outside the gene matches: 4. This CDR3 comprises 13 residues. CDR3 sequence: CASSTGGRDTQYF. DNA of the CDR3: TGTGCCAGCAGTACAGGGGGAAGGGATACGCAGTATTTT.

The DNA for the CDR3 is TGTGCCAGCAGCCCCACTAGCGGTAGCTACGAGCAGTACGTC. Translation: CASSPTSGSYEQYV. The gene calls are TRBV11-2 and TRBJ2-7; TRBD2 agrees at 8 bases. The CDR3 covers 14 residues. Germline-derived CDR1 and CDR2 are SGHAT and FQNNGV. V lost 5 bases and J lost 3; bases outside the gene matches: 6.

The chain has TRBV29-1 and TRBJ2-2; TRBD2 agrees at 7 bases. CDR1 is SQVTM, CDR2 ANQGSEA, per germline. This CDR3 spans 12 amino acids. J lost 7 bases, V lost 6 bases, and 5 bases had no gene match. In DNA, the CDR3 is TGCAGCGTACAGCGGGAAGGCGGGGAGCTGTTTTTT. Translation: CSVQREGGELFF.

This clone was detected only a few times. The chain couples TRBV7-9 to TRBJ2-3, with TRBD2 identical over 13 bases. The CDR3 spans 18 residues. J was trimmed by 2 bases and V by 4 bases; bases with no gene match: 9. Germline values: CDR1 SEHNR, CDR2 FQNEAQ (reference sequence). In nucleotides, the CDR3 is TGTGCCAGCAGCTACACTAGCGGGAGGGCGGGGGACACAGATACGCAGTATTTT. It encodes CASSYTSGRAGDTDTQYF. Complete variable domain (other parts from reference TRBV7-9 and TRBJ2-3): DTGVSQNPRHKITKRGQNVTFRCDPISEHNRLYWYRQTLGQGPEFLTYFQNEAQLEKSRLLSDRFSAERPKGSFSTLEIQRTEQGDSAMYLCASSYTSGRAGDTDTQYFGPGTRLTVL.

The chain employs TRBV19 and TRBJ2-5; a possible D gene is TRBD1 (6 bases). V dropped 6 bases and J dropped 5 bases, with 25 bases sitting between them. Per the germline V gene, CDR1 is LNHDA and CDR2 is SQIVND (reference sequence). The CDR3 sequence is 17 residues long. CDR3 region: CASRRAQGPGGGETQYF. CDR3 coding DNA: TGTGCCAGTAGGCGCGCACAGGGTCCGGGCGGTGGTGAGACCCAGTACTTC.